This T cell receptor beta chain originates from a study of early T cells in non-severe SARS-CoV-2 infection. About the research overall: From unsorted whole blood, bulk RNA was sequenced, and the chains remained unpaired.

Individual cDNA molecules carried attached unique molecular identifiers. In TCRdb, the 5' RACE reads were re-called with MiXCR into one record per CDR3 protein. Found here are 10,000 to 13,000 distinct CDR3 sequences, 4.8% of them singletons; the top ten hold 9.9%. The CDR3 has 11 residues. The germline gives CDR1 MNHEY, CDR2 SVGEGT. The germline V and J ends were trimmed by 6 bases and 8 bases, with 8 bases remaining between them. This clonotype was picked up many times. Its antigen remains unknown. Study conclusions and caveats: Missing private and CD4 specificities, VDJdb matching favored anti-spike CD8 responses.

The V call is TRBV6-2 or TRBV6-3, the J call TRBJ2-1; no clear D gene. This TCR came from an adult who was a healthcare worker with PCR-confirmed SARS-CoV-2 infection or an uninfected control (not recorded which). Sequencing was carried out using whole blood. CDR3: CASRIGYEQFF. DNA for the CDR3: TGTGCCAGCAGGATCGGCTATGAGCAGTTCTTC.